Listed here is a single TCR beta chain. Its antigen is unknown. This same CDR3 is encoded by further DNA sequences in the sample. The data belong to a study of cytomegalovirus exposure and HLA in healthy donors. It was with 60 Vbeta and 13 Jbeta primers that the PCR ran. The assay was immunoSEQ multiplex PCR, and TCRdb's table has in-frame clones only and misses some. The sample holds 100,000 or so clones, roughly two thirds seen once. Overall study findings and caveats: In a later analysis, a genetic analysis reported fewer productive-TCR N-insertions in an Asian-associated ancestry cluster than the cohort average. Both high specificity and high sensitivity reportedly marked the classifier's diagnosis of cytomegalovirus status.

The ends lost 9 bases at V and 4 bases at J; junction bases unmatched: 10. Germline lookup yields CDR1 MDHEN and CDR2 SYDVKM. This CDR3 is built from 14 residues. The sequencing input was PBMCs. The chain links TRBV28 to TRBJ2-5; 8 nucleotides line up with TRBD2. The TCR comes from a woman aged 25 to 39 in good health and CMV-seronegative. The CDR3 spells CASRLARGRETQYF. In DNA form, the CDR3 reads TGTGCCAGTAGACTAGCGAGAGGGAGAGAGACCCAGTACTTC.